The T cell receptor (beta chain) under discussion was sequenced for a study of vaccination and CD4 T cells after COVID-19. Findings and limits, study-wide: A median of approximately 90% of reactive clones, in convalescent patients, became evident only post-vaccination.

V lost 7 bases to trimming and J lost 0 bases, with 9 bases between them. Looked up from germline, CDR1 is KGHDR and CDR2 is SFDVKD. The CDR3 runs 14 residues. A note on this clonotype: Its antigen is unidentified.

Treatment specified: approximately 9-day PBMC culture with coronavirus spike peptide pools or control peptides (ViraFEST assay). Antigen-specific T cells were expanded with peptide pools by ViraFEST, and TCRs were then sequenced. The Oncomine TCR Beta short-read assay was what sequenced the DNA obtained from cultured CD4+ T cells. One entry per CDR3 protein results from TCRdb running MiXCR on the PCR reads. The table has 7,000 to 9,000 distinct CDR3 sequences, 55% to 75% seen once. The rearrangement joins TRBV24-1 to TRBJ1-5, with D tentatively TRBD1 (6 bases). This clonotype originated in a human donor who had recovered from COVID-19. The sample taken for sequencing was CD4+ T cells from blood, cultured in vitro. Written as DNA, the CDR3 is TGTGCCACCAGCCTACAGGGTAGCAATCAGCCCCAGCATTTT. Translated, it gives CATSLQGSNQPQHF.